Sequencing of this TCR beta chain was carried out in a study of memory B cells and T cells in multiple sclerosis. Overall study results and limits: Shared clonotype counts depended on differing compartment clone-set sizes and were normalized.

Stimulus-free culture yielded autoproliferating CFSE-dim and non-proliferating CFSE-high T cells, each sequenced separately. Pooled replicate wells came from around 5x10^7 CFSE-labeled PBMCs cultured about seven days without stimulus. PBMCs were labeled with 0.45 to 0.6 uM CFSE and cultured without exogenous stimuli. Remarks on this clone: Its antigen is currently unknown.

Sequenced by immunoSEQ multiplex PCR; TCRdb stores in-frame clones only, minus some. The data contain around 30,000 clones, 86% of them singletons. This TCR came from a human donor with multiple sclerosis. Input material: PBMCs from blood kept in culture.

CDR3 loop: CASSLPGQGLNEQFF. CDR3 coding DNA: TGTGCCAGCAGTTTACCGGGACAGGGTTTGAATGAGCAGTTCTTC. The chain combines TRBV27 with TRBJ2-1, with 9 bases lining up with TRBD1. J was trimmed by 7 bases and V by 2 bases; bases with no gene match: 6. Looked up from germline, CDR1 is MNHEY and CDR2 is SMNVEV (reference sequence). CDR3 length equals 15 residues.